This entry lists 26 T cell receptor beta chains sequenced from one sample in a study of shared clonotypes between healthy human individuals. Sequencing was performed with immunoSEQ multiplex PCR; in TCRdb, only in-frame clones are kept and a portion is missing. The sample contains about 2.4 million clones, around 90% of which appear only once. The specimen was naive CD4+ T cells sorted from blood. The subset is: CD45RA+ positively selected. These receptors were obtained from a man aged 18-30 years in good health.

This clone was seen once. The identical CDR3 is also encoded by other nucleotide sequences in the sample. The V call is TRBV28, the J call TRBJ2-1, with 8 bases that match TRBD2. Trimming removed 2 bases from V and 0 bases from J; junction bases left unmatched: 3. The CDR3 totals 16 residues. Germline V gives CDR1 MDHEN, CDR2 SYDVKM. In DNA, the CDR3 is TGTGCCAGCAGTTTAGCGGGGGGCAACTCCTACAATGAGCAGTTCTTC. It encodes CASSLAGGNSYNEQFF.

V usage is TRBV27 and J usage is TRBJ2-7; TRBD2 is a possible D gene (6 bases). CDR1 MNHEY and CDR2 SMNVEV come from the germline V gene (reference sequence). The CDR3 loop spans 17 amino acids. V lost 5 bases, J lost 6 bases, and 26 bases lay in between. The CDR3 region is CASSPFPFGGKIGEQYF. The CDR3 DNA follows: TGTGCCAGCAGTCCTTTCCCCTTTGGGGGGAAGATTGGCGAGCAGTACTTC.

This chain links TRBV6-1 with TRBJ2-7; a weak D match, TRBD2 (7 bases). This CDR3 region has 15 residues. Germline V lookup: CDR1 MNHNS, CDR2 SASEGT. Trimming shortened V by 6 bases and J by 7 bases, and 22 bases separated the two germline ends. CDR3 residues: CASRGRDTGFLEQYF. The CDR3 bases are TGTGCCAGCAGGGGGAGGGACACAGGCTTTTTAGAGCAGTACTTC.

This rearrangement joins TRBV7-2 to TRBJ1-4; TRBD1 matches 9 bases. The CDR3 is made up of 13 amino acids. The germline V gene encodes CDR1 SGHTA and CDR2 FQGNSA. J was trimmed by 7 bases and V by 10 bases; bases with no gene match: 7. The CDR3 protein is CAIRQGVGEKLFF. Written as DNA, the CDR3 is TGTGCCATCAGACAGGGGGTTGGTGAAAAACTGTTTTTT.

The chain recombines TRBV5-8 with TRBJ1-2; tentative D call: TRBD1 (6 bases). V shed 3 bases and J shed 2 bases, with 11 bases lying between them. This CDR3 contains 14 residues. Germline V gene sequence: CDR1 SGHTS, CDR2 YDEGEE. This CDR3 reads CASSSRGFNYGYTF. CDR3 sequence (DNA): TGTGCCAGCAGCTCCAGGGGTTTCAACTATGGCTACACCTTC.

V gene TRBV5-4 combines with J gene TRBJ2-3, with 7 nucleotides matching TRBD1. The germline V gene has CDR1 SGHNT and CDR2 YYREEE (reference sequence). The CDR3 length is 14 residues. Trimming at V came to 4 bases and at J to 2 bases, leaving 4 bases not matched to a gene. In DNA form, the CDR3 reads TGTGCCAGCAGCCACGGACAGGCCACAGATACGCAGTATTTT. This translates into CASSHGQATDTQYF.

The CDR3 loop is CAWTQMDSNQPQHF. CDR3 DNA: TGTGCCTGGACACAGATGGATAGCAATCAGCCCCAGCATTTT. The gene calls are TRBV30 and TRBJ1-5; D not resolved. V lost 4 bases, J lost 0 bases, and 10 bases lay in between. CDR3 length: 14 residues. Germline CDR1 reads GTSNPN; CDR2 reads SVGIG (reference sequence).

The chain employs TRBV5-4 and TRBJ2-2, with D hard to call. The germline V gene encodes CDR1 SGHNT and CDR2 YYREEE (reference sequence). V lost 4 bases and J lost 0, with 13 bases in between. This CDR3 region has 16 residues. The CDR3 sequence: CASSPVANANTGELFF. The CDR3 coding sequence is TGTGCCAGCAGCCCTGTGGCCAACGCGAACACCGGGGAGCTGTTTTTT.

The chain has TRBV18 and TRBJ2-5; possibly TRBD1 or TRBD2 for D (6 bases each). Germline lookup yields CDR1 KGHSH and CDR2 LQKENI. The length of the CDR3 is 15 residues. V was pared by 6 bases and J by 4 bases, with 18 bases between. The CDR3 loop is CASSLRGLAGETQYF. The CDR3 coding sequence is TGTGCCAGCTCCCTCCGGGGGCTAGCTGGAGAGACCCAGTACTTC. The variable domain in full, completed from reference TRBV18 and TRBJ2-5, reads NAGVMQNPRHLVRRRGQEARLRCSPMKGHSHVYWYRQLPEEGLKFMVYLQKENIIDESGMPKERFSAEFPKEGPSILRIQQVVRGDSAAYFCASSLRGLAGETQYFGPGTRLLVL.

V gene TRBV7-2 combines with J gene TRBJ1-5, with D unresolved. The CDR3 is 13 residues long. CDR1 is SGHTA and CDR2 is FQGNSA in the germline V gene. V was pared by 2 bases and J by 5 bases, with 7 bases between. CDR3 in amino acids: CASSLSYDQPQHF. CDR3 bases: TGTGCCAGCAGCTTATCTTATGATCAGCCCCAGCATTTT.

The V and J genes are TRBV6-4 and TRBJ1-6; possible D gene TRBD1, 5 bases. The CDR3 has 15 amino acids. Trimming removed 3 bases at V and 7 bases at J, with 13 bases between. Germline loops: CDR1 MRHNA, CDR2 SNTAGT. The CDR3, as DNA: TGTGCCAGCAGTGAGAAACAGGTATTGAATTCACCCCTCCACTTT. This encodes CASSEKQVLNSPLHF.

This chain connects TRBV11-1 to TRBJ2-3; possible D gene TRBD1, 6 bases. Deletions cut 3 bases from V and 2 bases from J, with 9 bases between. The CDR3 loop spans 14 amino acids. CDR1 and CDR2 (germline): SGHAT, FQDESV (reference sequence). The CDR3 DNA follows: TGTGCCAGCAGCTTGGGGGCTTTCACAGATACGCAGTATTTT. It yields the protein CASSLGAFTDTQYF. The full variable domain, with the rest looked up from reference TRBV11-1 and TRBJ2-3, is EAEVAQSPRYKITEKSQAVAFWCDPISGHATLYWYRQILGQGPELLVQFQDESVVDDSQLPKDRFSAERLKGVDSTLKIQPAELGDSAMYLCASSLGAFTDTQYFGPGTRLTVL.

This chain uses TRBV27 with TRBJ2-5, with TRBD2 identical over 13 bases. Germline V gene lookup returns CDR1 MNHEY and CDR2 SMNVEV (reference sequence). V shed 4 bases, J shed 4 bases, and the junction held 9 bases outside the gene matches. This CDR3 has 17 residues. Here the CDR3 reads CASSSLGLAGMRETQYF. The CDR3 coding sequence is TGTGCCAGCAGTTCCTTGGGACTAGCGGGAATGAGAGAGACCCAGTACTTC.

The V gene is TRBV7-2, the J gene TRBJ2-2, with 13 bases identical to TRBD2. The CDR3 runs to 15 residues. The V gene's germline CDR1 is SGHTA and CDR2 FQGNSA. J was trimmed by 5 bases and V by 4 bases; bases with no gene match: 1. CDR3 sequence (DNA): TGTGCCAGCAGCTGGACTAGCGGGGGAACCGGGGAGCTGTTTTTT. It encodes CASSWTSGGTGELFF.

The CDR3 sequence: CASAASYNEQFF. The CDR3 DNA sequence: TGTGCCAGCGCGGCTAGCTACAATGAGCAGTTCTTC. This sequence joins TRBV6-6 and TRBJ2-1; D remains ambiguous. The germline V and J ends were trimmed by 8 bases and 3 bases, with 8 bases remaining between them. Germline assignment: CDR1 MNHNY and CDR2 SVGAGI (reference sequence). The CDR3 is 12 amino acids.

The chain combines TRBV5-1 with TRBJ2-2; TRBD2 might be the D (5 bases). This CDR3 is built from 14 residues. The germline gives CDR1 SGHRS, CDR2 YFSETQ. The ends were cut back, 1 base at V and 8 bases at J, with 12 bases in the middle. The CDR3 DNA is TGCGCCAGCAGCTTGATGGACTCCTTGGGGGAGCTGTTTTTT. This codes for CASSLMDSLGELFF.

This clone was recorded only once. CDR3 protein: CASSDVVGGGAYNEQFF. The CDR3 DNA reads TGTGCCAGCAGTGATGTCGTGGGCGGGGGGGCCTACAATGAGCAGTTCTTC. The rearrangement uses TRBV25-1 and TRBJ2-1; 9 bases map to TRBD2. V gave up 3 bases and J gave up 2 bases; unmatched junction bases: 8. Germline values: CDR1 MGHDK, CDR2 SYGVNS. The CDR3 length is 17 residues.

The chain has TRBV5-1 and TRBJ2-2; maybe TRBD1 (6 bases). The germline V gene encodes CDR1 SGHRS and CDR2 YFSETQ. This CDR3 spans 14 amino acids. The ends were cut back, 4 bases at V and 7 bases at J, with 14 bases in the middle. CDR3 loop: CASSPGGGHGELFF. DNA for the CDR3: TGCGCCAGCAGCCCGGGTGGGGGACACGGGGAGCTGTTTTTT.

This clone was observed a handful of times. The CDR3 reads CASSTINQPQHF. The CDR3 bases are TGTGCCAGCAGCACAATCAATCAGCCCCAGCATTTT. This chain uses TRBV6-5 with TRBJ1-5, with D uncertain. The CDR3 extends over 12 amino acids. With 6 bases removed from V and 3 bases from J, the gap between germline ends came to 6 bases. The germline gives CDR1 MNHEY, CDR2 SVGAGI.

The J gene is TRBJ2-7, the V gene TRBV5-4; 8 nucleotides align to TRBD1. With V trimmed by 2 bases and J by 2 bases, 6 bases remained unmatched. Germline V gene sequence: CDR1 SGHNT, CDR2 YYREEE (reference sequence). CDR3 length equals 15 residues. The CDR3 region is CASSFKTGATYEQYF. CDR3 DNA: TGTGCCAGCAGCTTCAAGACAGGGGCCACCTACGAGCAGTACTTC.

The rearrangement joins TRBV5-5 to TRBJ1-1; D call uncertain. The CDR3 runs to 13 residues. V lost 3 bases and J lost 8, with 14 bases in between. CDR1 is SGHKS and CDR2 is YYEKEE in the germline V gene (reference sequence). Here the CDR3 DNA reads TGTGCCAGCAGCTCTGACGGCGTCTGGGAAGCTTTCTTT. It specifies CASSSDGVWEAFF.

Only one count was recorded for this clone. V is TRBV18 and J is TRBJ2-1; 12 bases map to TRBD2. The germline V gene has CDR1 KGHSH and CDR2 LQKENI. Trimming removed 5 bases from V and 4 bases from J; junction bases left unmatched: 3. This CDR3 spans 15 amino acids. CDR3 nucleotide sequence: TGTGCCAGCTCAGGACTAGCGGGGCCTTACAATGAGCAGTTCTTC. Translation gives CASSGLAGPYNEQFF.

The genes are TRBV4-1 and TRBJ1-6; TRBD1 is a possible D gene (5 bases). The CDR3 runs to 16 residues. The germline V gene has CDR1 MGHRA and CDR2 YSYEKL. Trimming took off 3 bases at V and 0 bases at J, with 9 bases between the two ends. The CDR3 nucleotides read TGCGCCAGCAGCCAGGGGCCTAGCTCCTATAATTCACCCCTCCACTTT. Translation: CASSQGPSSYNSPLHF.

This rearrangement joins TRBV5-5 to TRBJ1-1, with 9 positions matching TRBD1. Germline lookup yields CDR1 SGHKS and CDR2 YYEKEE (reference sequence). The CDR3 sequence is 15 residues long. Trimming at V came to 4 bases and at J to 4 bases, leaving 8 bases not matched to a gene. CDR3 sequence reads: CASSQGGQGGTEAFF. The CDR3 DNA sequence: TGTGCCAGCAGCCAGGGGGGACAGGGAGGCACTGAAGCTTTCTTT. Looking up the rest from reference TRBV5-5 and TRBJ1-1 gives the full variable domain: DAGVTQSPTHLIKTRGQQVTLRCSPISGHKSVSWYQQVLGQGPQFIFQYYEKEERGRGNFPDRFSARQFPNYSSELNVNALLLGDSALYLCASSQGGQGGTEAFFGQGTRLTVV.

A remark on this clone: This sample includes further DNA sequences coding for the same CDR3. The chain has TRBV5-1 and TRBJ2-5, with D unresolved. Germline loops: CDR1 SGHRS, CDR2 YFSETQ. V was cut by 0 bases and J by 1 base, with 7 bases left in between. This CDR3 has 14 residues. In nucleotides, the CDR3 is TGCGCCAGCAGCTTGGGTGGGTCCCAAGAGACCCAGTACTTC. Protein product: CASSLGGSQETQYF. Combining the CDR3 with reference TRBV5-1 and TRBJ2-5 gives the whole variable domain KAGVTQTPRYLIKTRGQQVTLSCSPISGHRSVSWYQQTPGQGLQFLFEYFSETQRNKGNFPGRFSGRQFSNSRSEMNVSTLELGDSALYLCASSLGGSQETQYFGPGTRLLVL.

This chain links TRBV5-1 with TRBJ2-7, with D perhaps being TRBD1 or TRBD2 (5 bases each). Between the trimmed V and J ends, which lost 5 bases and 0 bases, there was a span of 12 bases. This CDR3 is 14 amino acids long. Germline lookup yields CDR1 SGHRS and CDR2 YFSETQ. The CDR3, as DNA: TGCGCCAGCAGAGAGGGGTCTTCCTCCTACGAGCAGTACTTC. As protein: CASREGSSSYEQYF.